This T cell receptor beta chain was identified in a study of CD8+CD57+ T cells in acquired aplastic anemia. Using genomic DNA as the template, TCR beta VDJ and CDR3 profiling was carried out. TCRdb called the reads again in MiXCR, with one record for every CDR3 protein. The sample yields roughly 290,000 distinct CDR3 sequences, approximately 57% seen once. The CDR3 has 13 amino acids. V was trimmed by 5 bases and J by 3 bases, leaving 10 bases between them. The germline CDR1 and CDR2 sequences are SGHVS and FNYEAQ. At least ten counts were recorded for this clonotype. Those patients picked for sequencing had displayed CD8+CD57+ cell expansion on flow cytometry.

This clonotype was obtained from a human donor with aplastic anemia. Sequenced material: sorted CD4+, CD8+, or CD8+CD57+ T cells (not recorded which) from PBMCs. The chain has TRBV7-6 and TRBJ1-1; no clear D gene. The CDR3 here is CASSPSSYTEAFF. CDR3 bases: TGTGCCAGCAGCCCGAGCAGCTACACTGAAGCTTTCTTT.